This T cell receptor beta chain was identified in a study of cytomegalovirus exposure and HLA in healthy donors. General observations from the study: Reportedly, cytomegalovirus status was diagnosed with high sensitivity and specificity. An analysis done earlier found most TCR beta V segments productive about 87% or about 30% of the time.

Comments on this clone: Its target is unknown.

PCR used 60 Vbeta primers and 13 Jbeta primers. Clones were sequenced by immunoSEQ multiplex PCR, and TCRdb holds only the in-frame ones, with some missing. The sample includes fewer than 100,000 clones, about 76% of them seen just once. Sequenced sample: PBMCs. The origin of this receptor is a man between 35 and 55 years old in good health and CMV-seropositive.

The CDR3 sequence: CASSLAFIGGQGNQPQHF. Written as DNA, the CDR3 is TGTGCCAGCAGCTTAGCATTCATCGGAGGACAGGGCAATCAGCCCCAGCATTTT. The chain recombines TRBV7-9 with TRBJ1-5; the match to TRBD1 covers 7 bases. The CDR3 has 18 amino acids. V shed 0 bases and J 2 bases; nucleotides not matched to a gene: 10. The germline CDR1 and CDR2 sequences are SEHNR and FQNEAQ (reference sequence).